The rows below give T cell receptor beta chains drawn from one sample of a study of vaccination effects on CD4 cells after COVID-19. These receptors are not linked to any known antigen. Assay used: immunoSEQ multiplex PCR; TCRdb lists only in-frame clones, some missing. Of around 45,000 clones in the sample, roughly four fifths were seen once. Here the sequenced sample was CD4+ T cells from PBMCs cultured with SARS-CoV-2 spike peptides, taken before COVID-19 vaccination. The receptors were gathered from a human donor who received a COVID-19 vaccine. CDR3s leave out the opening cysteine and the closing phenylalanine or tryptophan. Clone size appears in some rows only: once, few, many, or a class for an expanded clone.

size	J	V	CDR3
NA	TRBJ2-5	TRBV19	ASSLRTSGGWETQY
NA	TRBJ2-2	TRBV7-2	ASSLFASARNTGELF
NA	TRBJ1-1	TRBV10-3	AISESLPRAVGTEAF
few	TRBJ1-5	TRBV19	ASSIVRTISNQPQH
NA	TRBJ1-3	TRBV30	AWNGQGASGNTIY
once	TRBJ2-1	TRBV10-2	ASMGLAGVDEQF
NA	TRBJ1-3	TRBV4-1	ASSQVRGPSGNTIY
once	TRBJ2-1	TRBV7-8	ASSLRSDNYNEQF
few	TRBJ2-2	TRBV7-2	ASSLEGVPGELF
NA	TRBJ2-2	TRBV2	ASSGAENTGELF
NA	TRBJ1-5	TRBV10-3	AISESLGDVQPQH
NA	TRBJ1-1	TRBV3-1/TRBV3-2	ASSLGSTPNTEAF
NA	TRBJ2-3	TRBV9	ASSVRAGQDTQY
NA	TRBJ2-2	TRBV20-1	SASRQGPNTGELF
NA	TRBJ1-1	TRBV10-2	ASSGRAGGGEAF
few	TRBJ2-1	TRBV7-3	ASSFSSGKYNEQF
NA	TRBJ1-1	TRBV5-4	ASSLVGGRSTEAF
NA	TRBJ2-2	TRBV18	ASSPIQSNTGELF
NA	TRBJ2-5	TRBV10-1	ASSPPRGGTGEEETQY
NA	TRBJ1-1	TRBV30	AWRGITEAF
NA	TRBJ2-6	TRBV19	ASSTRGSGANVLT
NA	TRBJ1-1	TRBV24-1	ATSEDGNTEAF
NA	TRBJ1-5	TRBV18	ASSLGASQPQH
NA	TRBJ2-6	TRBV3-1/TRBV3-2	ASSRKQGLGANVLT
once	TRBJ2-2	TRBV11-3	ASSLVRETGELF
NA	TRBJ2-5	TRBV6-2/TRBV6-3	ASSYSKGGWVETQY
few	TRBJ1-2	TRBV24-1	ATSDEIHVGGYT
NA	TRBJ2-5	TRBV9	ASSREGGAGETQY
NA	TRBJ2-1	TRBV18	ASSPRTAISYNEQF
NA	TRBJ1-4	TRBV19	ASSIGRRQGKGSEKLF
NA	TRBJ1-2	TRBV30	AYLRGAGGYT
NA	TRBJ2-6	TRBV7-2	ASSHALSGANVLT
NA	TRBJ2-2	TRBV5-1	ASSTDRGGGELF
NA	TRBJ2-1	TRBV18	ASSGQGAENEQF
NA	TRBJ1-5	TRBV9	ASSVDIYSNQPQH
NA	TRBJ1-1	TRBV7-8	ASSLSGTTEAF
NA	TRBJ1-5	TRBV18	ASSPDREDQPQH
few	TRBJ2-2	TRBV18	ASSPYNTGELF
NA	TRBJ1-1	TRBV9	ASSGRGEVGARGAF
NA	TRBJ1-3	TRBV9	ASSGSGNSGNTIY
NA	TRBJ2-3	TRBV27	ASSWLAGAFTTDTQY
NA	TRBJ2-5	TRBV18	ASSPRGQETQY
NA	TRBJ1-1	TRBV2	ASSNQGSGTEAF